This T cell receptor beta chain was identified during a study of blood T cell repertoires in COVID-19. Looking at the study overall: Some COVID-19 samples were acute and others convalescent; all came from the United States, Italy and Spain. In each case, the material was cDNA or gDNA derived from T cells, B-cell-depleted T cells, or PBMCs.

Germline CDR1 is SGHVS and CDR2 is FQNEAQ. This CDR3 contains 15 residues. Trimming took 0 bases from V and 0 from J, leaving 6 bases between them. In the authors' methods: Scientists estimated how many nucleated cells there were by amplifying reference gene primers. Libraries were prepared by immunoSEQ multiplex PCR; TCRdb keeps only in-frame clonotypes and omits some of them. V, J and clone size derive from that table, while D and trimming were established from the DNA sequence. This sample has a few hundred thousand clones, with about 87% found just once. The rearrangement joins TRBV7-8 to TRBJ2-4, with D maybe TRBD2 (6 bases). The source is a man in his fifties or sixties who had recovered from COVID-19. Sequencing input: peripheral blood. The chain's CDR3 is CASSLAGLAKNIQYF. The CDR3 region has the DNA TGTGCCAGCAGCTTAGCGGGACTAGCCAAAAACATTCAGTACTTC. The variable domain in full, with the rest retrieved from reference TRBV7-8 and TRBJ2-4, is GAGVSQSPRYKVAKRGQDVALRCDPISGHVSLFWYQQALGQGPEFLTYFQNEAQLDKSGLPSDRFFAERPEGSVSTLKIQRTQQEDSAVYLCASSLAGLAKNIQYFGAGTRLSVL.